The sequence of this TCR beta chain was determined in a study of cytomegalovirus exposure and HLA in healthy donors. Whole-study findings and limits: Through in vitro validation, three CMV-associated chains were shown to be specific for CMV antigens. Whilst most TCR sequences proved rare, a subset of public TCRs occurred across many donors. It was reportedly the case that the classifier diagnosed cytomegalovirus status with high specificity and sensitivity.

The donors were members of the validation cohort comprising about 120 subjects, separate from the approximately 700-subject first cohort. This CDR3 spans 14 amino acids. Germline V CDR1 and CDR2: SGHTA, FQGNSA. Trimming took 3 bases from V and 2 from J; bases not matched to a gene: 3. This clone was detected only a few times. As yet, its antigen is unknown. Other DNA sequences within the sample encode an identical CDR3. The table came from immunoSEQ multiplex PCR; TCRdb's copy has only in-frame clones and leaves some out. Of about 130,000 clones in the sample, about 90% were seen once. V and J are TRBV7-2 and TRBJ1-2; TRBD1 matches at 7 bases. Sample: PBMCs. The receptor's source is a woman in her twenties or thirties in good health and CMV-seropositive. The CDR3 sequence is CASSLTQGNYGYTF. CDR3 bases: TGTGCCAGCAGCTTGACACAGGGGAACTATGGCTACACCTTC.